This is a list of T cell receptor beta chains from one sample in a study of blood T cell repertoires in COVID-19. TCRdb keeps only in-frame clones here, not all; method: immunoSEQ multiplex PCR. Found here are 40,000 or so clones, roughly 90% of them singletons; the top ten hold about 12%. The sample taken for sequencing was peripheral blood. The receptors shown here come from a human donor in a cohort sampled during active COVID-19. The conserved cysteine and the conserved F or W are not part of the CDR3 here. Each record gives: V gene, J gene, CDR3 protein.

v_gene: TRBV10-3; j_gene: TRBJ2-7; CDR3aa: AISEVRVLNEQY
v_gene: TRBV19; j_gene: TRBJ1-2; CDR3aa: ASSLDRANYGYT
v_gene: TRBV7-7; j_gene: TRBJ2-5; CDR3aa: ASSSGQGLQETQY
v_gene: TRBV5-1; j_gene: TRBJ1-2; CDR3aa: ASWNRPSDGYT
v_gene: TRBV2; j_gene: TRBJ2-2; CDR3aa: ASRGDSLTGELF
v_gene: TRBV7-9; j_gene: TRBJ2-2; CDR3aa: ASSPARVGELF
v_gene: TRBV5-4; j_gene: TRBJ2-1; CDR3aa: ASSEGGGRREQF
v_gene: TRBV4-2; j_gene: TRBJ2-7; CDR3aa: ASSPTGTRDYEQY
v_gene: TRBV9; j_gene: TRBJ2-2; CDR3aa: ASSAWGQGNGELF
v_gene: TRBV27; j_gene: TRBJ1-3; CDR3aa: ASSLSRNAGNTIY
v_gene: TRBV12-3/TRBV12-4; j_gene: TRBJ2-1; CDR3aa: ASSLLGNEQF
v_gene: TRBV2; j_gene: TRBJ2-7; CDR3aa: ASRRNARTSGSYEQY
v_gene: TRBV5-1; j_gene: TRBJ2-1; CDR3aa: ASATGTGDNEQF
v_gene: TRBV19; j_gene: TRBJ2-7; CDR3aa: ASRQGISSPYEQY